This TCR beta chain was recovered during a study of siplizumab effects on memory and regulatory T cells. The assay was immunoSEQ multiplex PCR, and TCRdb's table has in-frame clones only and misses some. The sample has some 65,000 clones, around 90% seen once; the top ten hold 1.7%. General observations from the study: Among sequences traceable to unstimulated CD4+ memory cells, alloreactive ones were significantly reduced by siplizumab. A small minority of alloreactive clones were mapped to unstimulated subsets.

Germline V gene lookup returns CDR1 MNHEY and CDR2 SVGAGI. Deletions cut 5 bases from V and 4 bases from J, with 6 bases between. The CDR3 sequence is 12 residues long. A note on this clone: Its antigen is unidentified.

The chain joins TRBV6-5 to TRBJ2-1, with D unresolved. The receptor was derived from a human donor in good health. The sequencing sample was made of Tregs sorted from blood. The CDR3 reads CASSDAYNEQFF. CDR3 nucleotide sequence: TGTGCCAGCAGTGACGCTTACAATGAGCAGTTCTTC.